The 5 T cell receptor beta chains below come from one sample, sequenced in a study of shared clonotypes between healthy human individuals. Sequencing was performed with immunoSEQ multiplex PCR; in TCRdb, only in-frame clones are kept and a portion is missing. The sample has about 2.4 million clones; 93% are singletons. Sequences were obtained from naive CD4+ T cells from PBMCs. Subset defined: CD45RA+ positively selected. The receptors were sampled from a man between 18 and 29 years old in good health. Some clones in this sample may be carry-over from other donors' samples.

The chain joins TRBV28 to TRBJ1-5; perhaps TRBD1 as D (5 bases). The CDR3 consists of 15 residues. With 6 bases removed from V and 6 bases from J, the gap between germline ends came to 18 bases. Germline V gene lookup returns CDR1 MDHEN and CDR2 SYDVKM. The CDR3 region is CASRPGGGYFQPQHF. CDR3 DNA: TGTGCCAGCAGACCCGGGGGAGGATATTTTCAGCCCCAGCATTTT.

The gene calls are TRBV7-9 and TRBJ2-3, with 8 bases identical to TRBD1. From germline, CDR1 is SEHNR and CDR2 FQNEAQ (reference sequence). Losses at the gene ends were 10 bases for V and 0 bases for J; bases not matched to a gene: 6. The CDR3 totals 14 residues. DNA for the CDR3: TGTGCCACCGTGACAGGGGCTAGCACAGATACGCAGTATTTT. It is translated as CATVTGASTDTQYF.

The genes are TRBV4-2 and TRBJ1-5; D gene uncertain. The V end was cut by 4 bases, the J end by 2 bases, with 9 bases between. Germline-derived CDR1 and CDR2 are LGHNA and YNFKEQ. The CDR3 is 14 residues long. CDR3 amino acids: CASSRDEGNQPQHF. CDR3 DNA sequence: TGTGCCAGCAGCCGAGACGAGGGCAATCAGCCCCAGCATTTT.

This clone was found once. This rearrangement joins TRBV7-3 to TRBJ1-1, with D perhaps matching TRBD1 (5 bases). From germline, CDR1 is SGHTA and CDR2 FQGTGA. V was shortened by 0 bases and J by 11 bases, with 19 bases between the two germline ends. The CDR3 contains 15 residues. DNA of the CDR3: TGTGCCAGCAGCTTAACGTTAGGACACGGAGCTGTGGCTTTCTTT. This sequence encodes CASSLTLGHGAVAFF.

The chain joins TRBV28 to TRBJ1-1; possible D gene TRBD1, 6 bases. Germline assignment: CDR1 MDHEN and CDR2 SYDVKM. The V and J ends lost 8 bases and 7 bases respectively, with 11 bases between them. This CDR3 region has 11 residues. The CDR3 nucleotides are TGTGCCAGCTGGGGGGCAGTTGAAGCTTTCTTT. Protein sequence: CASWGAVEAFF.